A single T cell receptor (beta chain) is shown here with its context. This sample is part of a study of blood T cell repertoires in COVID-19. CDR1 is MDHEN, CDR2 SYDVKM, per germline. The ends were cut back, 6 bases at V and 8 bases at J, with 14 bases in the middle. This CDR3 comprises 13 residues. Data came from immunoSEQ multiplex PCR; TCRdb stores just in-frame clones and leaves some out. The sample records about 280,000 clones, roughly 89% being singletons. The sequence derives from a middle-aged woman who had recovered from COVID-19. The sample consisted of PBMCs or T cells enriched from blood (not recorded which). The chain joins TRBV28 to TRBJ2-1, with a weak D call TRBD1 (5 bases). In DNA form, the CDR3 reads TGTGCCAGCAGGCGGCAGGGTGTTTATGAGCAGTTCTTC. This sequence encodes CASRRQGVYEQFF.